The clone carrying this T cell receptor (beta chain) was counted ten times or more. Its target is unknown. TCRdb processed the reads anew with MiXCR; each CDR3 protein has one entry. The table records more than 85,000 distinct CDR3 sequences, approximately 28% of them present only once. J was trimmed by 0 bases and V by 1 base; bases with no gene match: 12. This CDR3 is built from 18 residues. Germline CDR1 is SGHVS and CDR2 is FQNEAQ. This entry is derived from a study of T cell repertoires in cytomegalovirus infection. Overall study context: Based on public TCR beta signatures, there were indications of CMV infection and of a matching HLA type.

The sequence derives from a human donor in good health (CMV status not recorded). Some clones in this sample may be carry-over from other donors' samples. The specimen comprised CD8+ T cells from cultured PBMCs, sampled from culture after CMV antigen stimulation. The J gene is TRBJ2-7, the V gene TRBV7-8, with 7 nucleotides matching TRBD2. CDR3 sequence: CASSLDIGGTKSSYEQYF. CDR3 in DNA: TGTGCCAGCAGCTTAGATATCGGGGGGACTAAGAGCTCCTACGAGCAGTACTTC. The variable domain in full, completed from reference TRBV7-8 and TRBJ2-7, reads GAGVSQSPRYKVAKRGQDVALRCDPISGHVSLFWYQQALGQGPEFLTYFQNEAQLDKSGLPSDRFFAERPEGSVSTLKIQRTQQEDSAVYLCASSLDIGGTKSSYEQYFGPGTRLTVT.